Below, 14 T cell receptor beta chains from the same sample are listed, as sequenced in a study of patients and donors after allogeneic stem cell transplantation. TCRdb itself ran the RT-PCR reads through MiXCR, one entry per CDR3 protein. This table holds around 150,000 distinct CDR3 sequences, approximately 37% found once. Sample: blood, either unsorted or a sorted T cell fraction (not recorded which). The receptors come from a human donor who was either an allogeneic HSCT recipient or a stem cell or donor lymphocyte infusion donor (not recorded which). It is not recorded whose cells these are; they may come from a transplant donor.

The chain couples TRBV29-1 to TRBJ1-1; 7 nucleotides line up with TRBD1. The CDR3 extends over 13 amino acids. CDR1 and CDR2 from the germline V gene are SQVTM and ANQGSEA. Losses at the gene ends were 2 bases for V and 1 base for J; bases not matched to a gene: 1. As DNA, the CDR3 is TGCAGCGTTGAACAGGGGGGGAACACTGAAGCTTTCTTT. It codes for CSVEQGGNTEAFF. Together with reference TRBV29-1 and TRBJ1-1, the CDR3 gives the full variable domain: SAVISQKPSRDICQRGTSLTIQCQVDSQVTMMFWYRQQPGQSLTLIATANQGSEATYESGFVIDKFPISRPNLTFSTLTVSNMSPEDSSIYLCSVEQGGNTEAFFGQGTRLTVV.

The CDR3 nucleotides are TGTGCCAGCAGTTGGGGGAACATTCAGTACTTC. Amino acid sequence: CASSWGNIQYF. This chain joins TRBV6-5 and TRBJ2-4; TRBD1 or TRBD2 may be the D gene (5 bases each). The germline V gene has CDR1 MNHEY and CDR2 SVGAGI. The CDR3 totals 11 residues. The V end was cut by 4 bases, the J end by 7 bases, with 5 bases between.

The sample holds a few counts of this clonotype. In DNA, the CDR3 is TGTGCCAGCAGTTCCCCAGCAGGGGTTACTTCACCCCTCCACTTT. It encodes CASSSPAGVTSPLHF. V is TRBV28 and J is TRBJ1-6; weak D call: TRBD1 (6 bases). CDR1 MDHEN and CDR2 SYDVKM come from the germline V gene. The V gene lost 4 bases and the J gene lost 9 bases, with 16 bases spanning the gap. This CDR3 comprises 15 residues.

The genes are TRBV3-1 and TRBJ1-5; D unclear. The germline gives CDR1 LGHDT, CDR2 YNNKEL (reference sequence). There are 15 residues in the CDR3. V shed 4 bases and J shed 5 bases, with 15 bases lying between them. The CDR3 region is CASSLRPTWDQPQHF. CDR3 DNA sequence: TGTGCCAGCAGCCTTCGGCCAACGTGGGATCAGCCCCAGCATTTT.

The chain has TRBV12-3 or TRBV12-4 and TRBJ2-2; D is ambiguous. The V end lost 6 bases, the J end lost 7 bases, and 6 bases lay between the germline ends. The CDR3 has 11 residues. The CDR3 reads CASSPFGELFF. The CDR3 DNA sequence: TGTGCCAGCAGCCCGTTCGGGGAGCTGTTTTTT.

This clonotype was seen at least ten times. The CDR3 is CASSLDRGNEKLFF. DNA of the CDR3: TGTGCCAGCAGTTTAGACAGGGGTAATGAAAAACTGTTTTTT. The chain joins TRBV12-3 or TRBV12-4 to TRBJ1-4, with TRBD1 identical over 7 bases. The CDR3 loop spans 14 amino acids. Trimming removed 1 base from V and 4 bases from J; junction bases left unmatched: 0.

CDR3 in DNA: TGTGCCAGCATGGCTAGCGGTAGCACAGATACGCAGTATTTT. Encoded protein: CASMASGSTDTQYF. This chain uses TRBV6-6 with TRBJ2-3; 7 bases map to TRBD2. This CDR3 contains 14 residues. Trimming removed 7 bases from V and 0 bases from J; junction bases left unmatched: 4. Looked up from germline, CDR1 is MNHNY and CDR2 is SVGAGI (reference sequence).

The chain has TRBV7-8 and TRBJ1-1; D unresolved. Germline V gives CDR1 SGHVS, CDR2 FQNEAQ. The V end lost 1 base, the J end lost 3 bases, and 12 bases lay between the germline ends. This CDR3 is 15 amino acids long. The CDR3 coding sequence is TGTGCCAGCAGCTTAGGAATTAGGCGAGACACTGAAGCTTTCTTT. This codes for CASSLGIRRDTEAFF.

This clonotype was recorded many times. V gene TRBV7-3 combines with J gene TRBJ1-1; maybe TRBD1 (6 bases). Germline lookup yields CDR1 SGHTA and CDR2 FQGTGA. V lost 5 bases to trimming and J lost 1 base, with 8 bases between them. There are 13 residues in the CDR3. The CDR3 nucleotides are TGTGCCAGCAGCGAACAGGGGAACACTGAAGCTTTCTTT. Residues: CASSEQGNTEAFF. The full variable domain, with the rest looked up from reference TRBV7-3 and TRBJ1-1, is GAGVSQTPSNKVTEKGKYVELRCDPISGHTALYWYRQSLGQGPEFLIYFQGTGAADDSGLPNDRFFAVRPEGSVSTLKIQRTERGDSAVYLCASSEQGNTEAFFGQGTRLTVV.

On this clonotype itself: Here the CDR3 omits its conserved ending phenylalanine or tryptophan, so a read error is the likely source. The chain employs TRBV6-6 and TRBJ1-6; 7 bases match TRBD1. Unmatched junction bases numbered 4, after V lost 7 bases and J lost 7 bases. The CDR3 consists of 13 residues. Germline V gives CDR1 MNHNY, CDR2 SVGAGI (reference sequence). CDR3 protein: CASITTGNSPLHL. In DNA, the CDR3 is TGTGCCAGCATAACGACAGGGAATTCACCCCTCCACTTG.

This chain joins TRBV24-1 and TRBJ2-1; a possible D gene is TRBD2 (6 bases). This CDR3 is built from 12 residues. The V gene's germline CDR1 is KGHDR and CDR2 SFDVKD. Between the trimmed V and J ends, which lost 9 bases and 6 bases, there was a span of 11 bases. CDR3: CATGGTLNEQFF. In DNA form, the CDR3 reads TGTGCCACCGGCGGGACGCTCAATGAGCAGTTCTTC.

This clonotype was picked up a small number of times. This chain joins TRBV6-6 and TRBJ2-3, with TRBD2 as a possible D gene (5 bases). The CDR3 is made up of 16 amino acids. CDR1 MNHNY and CDR2 SVGAGI come from the germline V gene (reference sequence). With 2 bases removed from V and 0 bases from J, the gap between germline ends came to 12 bases. The DNA for the CDR3 is TGTGCCAGCAGTTACCCATCTACGGGGAGCACAGATACGCAGTATTTT. The encoded protein is CASSYPSTGSTDTQYF.

The genes are TRBV6-6 and TRBJ1-3; D may be TRBD1 (5 bases). Trimming left V 8 bases short and J 4 bases short, with 12 bases between. Germline CDR1 and CDR2: MNHNY and SVGAGI (reference sequence). CDR3 length: 13 amino acids. CDR3 protein: CASGGGNGNTIYF. The CDR3 bases are TGTGCCAGCGGGGGTGGAAACGGAAACACCATATATTTT.

The V gene is TRBV6-6, the J gene TRBJ1-1, with D unresolved. The length of the CDR3 is 17 residues. The germline CDR1 and CDR2 sequences are MNHNY and SVGAGI (reference sequence). V lost 0 bases to trimming and J lost 5 bases, with 19 bases between them. This CDR3 reads CASSYSLRPPIPTEAFF. CDR3 DNA: TGTGCCAGCAGTTACTCTCTCCGGCCACCGATACCAACTGAAGCTTTCTTT.